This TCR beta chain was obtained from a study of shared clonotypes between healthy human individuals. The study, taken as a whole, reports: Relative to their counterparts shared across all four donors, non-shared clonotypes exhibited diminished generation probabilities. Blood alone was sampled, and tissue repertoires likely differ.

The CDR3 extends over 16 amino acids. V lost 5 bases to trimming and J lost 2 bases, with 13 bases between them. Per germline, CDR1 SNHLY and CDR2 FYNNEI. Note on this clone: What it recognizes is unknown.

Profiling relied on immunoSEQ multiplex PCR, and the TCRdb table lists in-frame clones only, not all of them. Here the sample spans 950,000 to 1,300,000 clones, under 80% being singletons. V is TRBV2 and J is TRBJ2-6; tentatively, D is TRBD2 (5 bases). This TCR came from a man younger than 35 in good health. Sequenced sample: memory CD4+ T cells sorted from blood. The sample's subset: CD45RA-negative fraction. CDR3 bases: TGTGCCAGCAGTCCTGAAGGGAGCGCTGGGGCCAACGTCCTGACTTTC. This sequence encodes CASSPEGSAGANVLTF.